This TCR beta chain was found in a study of T-cell reconstitution after alpha-beta-depleted transplantation in children. Study-wide points: At around two months after transplant, the alpha-beta T cells were reportedly derived from several hundred expanded clones that came from non-depleted graft cells. Some patients showed high day-60 TCRbeta diversity, which derived from surviving recipient T cells and thymic progenitors. When one year had passed after transplant, most T-cell counts and diversity came from newly produced T cells.

A TCRbeta library incorporating unique molecular identifiers was prepared. TCRdb used MiXCR to reprocess the PCR reads, holding one entry per CDR3 protein. Here the sample spans about 830,000 distinct CDR3 sequences, about 16% being singletons. This clonotype was counted many times. The antigen is undetermined. Trimming took off 1 base at V and 5 bases at J, with 11 bases between the two ends. The germline gives CDR1 KGHDR, CDR2 SFDVKD. This CDR3 is built from 15 residues. This chain connects TRBV24-1 to TRBJ2-1; D not certain. The TCR originated in a male patient younger than 18 who had a stem cell transplant for acute lymphoblastic leukemia, so the T cells may come from the graft donor. The sample in question was PBMCs, mostly from graft donor cells, obtained 360 days after TCRalphabeta/CD19-depleted stem cell transplant. This chain's CDR3 is CATSDFGRTNNEQFF. The CDR3 nucleotides read TGTGCCACCAGTGATTTCGGACGGACCAACAATGAGCAGTTCTTC.